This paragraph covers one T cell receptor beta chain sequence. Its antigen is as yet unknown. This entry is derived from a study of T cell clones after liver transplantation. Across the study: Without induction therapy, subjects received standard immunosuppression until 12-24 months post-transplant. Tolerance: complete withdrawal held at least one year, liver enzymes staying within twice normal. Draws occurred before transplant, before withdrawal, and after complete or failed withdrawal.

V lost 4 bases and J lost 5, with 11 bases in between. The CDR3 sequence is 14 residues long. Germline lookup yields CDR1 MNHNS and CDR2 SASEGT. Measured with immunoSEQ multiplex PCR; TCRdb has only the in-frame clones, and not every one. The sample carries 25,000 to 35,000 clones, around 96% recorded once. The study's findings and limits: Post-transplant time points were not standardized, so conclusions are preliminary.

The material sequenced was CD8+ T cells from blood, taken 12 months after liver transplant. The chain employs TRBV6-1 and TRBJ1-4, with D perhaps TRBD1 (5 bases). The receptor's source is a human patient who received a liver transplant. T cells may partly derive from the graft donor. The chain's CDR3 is CASSVGEPNEKLFF. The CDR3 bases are TGTGCCAGCAGTGTGGGGGAGCCAAATGAAAAACTGTTTTTT.